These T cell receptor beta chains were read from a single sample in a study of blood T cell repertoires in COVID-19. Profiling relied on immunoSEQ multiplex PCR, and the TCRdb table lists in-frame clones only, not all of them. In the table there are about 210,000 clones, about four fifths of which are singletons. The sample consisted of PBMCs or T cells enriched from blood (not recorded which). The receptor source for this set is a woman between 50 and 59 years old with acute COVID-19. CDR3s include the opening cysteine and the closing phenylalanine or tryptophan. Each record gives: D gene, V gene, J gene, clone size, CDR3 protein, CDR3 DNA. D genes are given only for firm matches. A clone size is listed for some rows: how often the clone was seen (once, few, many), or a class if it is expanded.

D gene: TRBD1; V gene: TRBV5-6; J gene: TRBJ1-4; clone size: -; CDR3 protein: CASSLQGGAEEKLFF; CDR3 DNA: TGTGCCAGCAGCTTACAAGGGGGCGCAGAAGAAAAACTGTTTTTT
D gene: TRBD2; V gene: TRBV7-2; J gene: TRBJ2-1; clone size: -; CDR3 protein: CASRAGGGYYNEQFF; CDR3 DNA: TGTGCCAGCAGGGCGGGCGGGGGTTACTACAATGAGCAGTTCTTC
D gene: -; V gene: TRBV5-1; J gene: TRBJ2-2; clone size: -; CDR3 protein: CASSLTWAPGELFF; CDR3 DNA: TGCGCCAGCAGCTTGACCTGGGCCCCCGGGGAGCTGTTTTTT
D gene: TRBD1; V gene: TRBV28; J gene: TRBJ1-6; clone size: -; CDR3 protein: CASGTGLSPLHF; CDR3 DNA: TGTGCCAGCGGGACAGGACTTTCACCCCTCCACTTT
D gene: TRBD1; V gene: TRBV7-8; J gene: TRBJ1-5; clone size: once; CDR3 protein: CASSRREGQGNQPQHF; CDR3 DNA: TGTGCCAGCAGCCGCCGGGAGGGACAGGGTAATCAGCCCCAGCATTTT
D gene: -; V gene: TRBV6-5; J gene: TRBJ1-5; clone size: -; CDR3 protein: CASSGQVSNQPQHF; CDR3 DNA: TGTGCCAGCAGCGGCCAGGTTAGCAATCAGCCCCAGCATTTT
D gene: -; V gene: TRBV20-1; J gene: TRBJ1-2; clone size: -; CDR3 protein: CSAGAGFGYTF; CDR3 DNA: TGCAGTGCGGGTGCAGGGTTCGGCTACACCTTC
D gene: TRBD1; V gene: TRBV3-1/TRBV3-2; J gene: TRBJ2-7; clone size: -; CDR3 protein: CASSQGGQGQAYEQYF; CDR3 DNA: TGTGCCAGCAGCCAAGGTGGGCAAGGACAGGCCTACGAGCAGTACTTC
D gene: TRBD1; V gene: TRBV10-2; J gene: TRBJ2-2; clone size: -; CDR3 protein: CASRLGQSGELFF; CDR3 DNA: TGCGCCAGCAGACTGGGACAGTCCGGGGAGCTGTTTTTT
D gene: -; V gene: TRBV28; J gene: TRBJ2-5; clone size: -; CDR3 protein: CASSPDSLGKTQYF; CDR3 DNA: TGTGCCAGCAGTCCCGACAGCCTGGGAAAGACCCAGTACTTC
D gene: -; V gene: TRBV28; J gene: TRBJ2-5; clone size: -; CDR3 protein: CASMTRGAETQYF; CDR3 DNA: TGTGCCAGCATGACCAGGGGCGCCGAGACCCAGTACTTC
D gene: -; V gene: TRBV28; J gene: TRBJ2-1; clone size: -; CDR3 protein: CASSLQRREQFF; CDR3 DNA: TGTGCCAGCAGTTTACAGCGGCGCGAGCAGTTCTTC
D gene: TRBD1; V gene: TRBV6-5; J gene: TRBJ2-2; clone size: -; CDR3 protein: CASRADRGNTGELFF; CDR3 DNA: TGTGCCAGCAGGGCGGACAGGGGGAACACCGGGGAGCTGTTTTTT
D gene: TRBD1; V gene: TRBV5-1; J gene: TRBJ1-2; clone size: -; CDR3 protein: CASSTEVGSGGSNYGYTF; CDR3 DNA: TGCGCCAGCAGCACCGAGGTCGGGTCAGGGGGGTCGAACTATGGCTACACCTTC
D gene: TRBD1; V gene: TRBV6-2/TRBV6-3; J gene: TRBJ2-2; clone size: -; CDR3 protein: CASSYLQGDTGELFF; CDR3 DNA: TGTGCCAGCAGTTATTTACAGGGGGACACCGGGGAGCTGTTTTTT
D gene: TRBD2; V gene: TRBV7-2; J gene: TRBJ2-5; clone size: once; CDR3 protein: CASSPASGGVKTQYF; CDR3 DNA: TGTGCCAGCAGCCCGGCTAGCGGGGGGGTGAAGACCCAGTACTTC
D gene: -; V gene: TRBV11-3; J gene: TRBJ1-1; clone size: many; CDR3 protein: CASTLAGAGDTEAFF; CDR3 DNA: TGTGCCAGCACCTTAGCGGGAGCGGGAGACACTGAAGCTTTCTTT
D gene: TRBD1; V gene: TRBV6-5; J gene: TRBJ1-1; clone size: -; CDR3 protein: CASSRQGLEAFF; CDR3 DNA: TGTGCCAGCAGTCGACAGGGGCTTGAAGCTTTCTTT
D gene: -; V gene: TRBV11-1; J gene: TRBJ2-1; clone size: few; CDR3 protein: CASSLPGEQFF; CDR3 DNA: TGTGCCAGCAGCCTACCCGGTGAGCAGTTCTTC
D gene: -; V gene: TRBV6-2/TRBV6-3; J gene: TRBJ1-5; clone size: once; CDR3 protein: CASSYWGVDDQPQHF; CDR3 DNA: TGTGCCAGCAGTTACTGGGGAGTTGATGATCAGCCCCAGCATTTT
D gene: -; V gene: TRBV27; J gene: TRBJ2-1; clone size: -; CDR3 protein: CASRLNGGFTYNEQFF; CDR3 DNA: TGTGCCAGCAGATTAAACGGGGGTTTTACCTACAATGAGCAGTTCTTC
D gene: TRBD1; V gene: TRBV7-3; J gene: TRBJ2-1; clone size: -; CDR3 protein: CASSIRDRDNEQFF; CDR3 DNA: TGTGCCAGCAGCATCCGGGACAGAGACAATGAGCAGTTCTTC
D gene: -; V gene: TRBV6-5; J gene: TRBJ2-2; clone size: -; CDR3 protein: CASSYLNSGELFF; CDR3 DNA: TGTGCCAGCAGTTATTTAAATTCCGGGGAGCTGTTTTTT
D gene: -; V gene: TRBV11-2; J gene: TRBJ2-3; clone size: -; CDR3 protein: CASSFFRESDTQYF; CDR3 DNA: TGTGCCAGCAGCTTTTTTCGGGAGTCAGATACGCAGTATTTT
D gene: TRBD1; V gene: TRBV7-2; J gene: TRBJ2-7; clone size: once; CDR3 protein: CASSLTGGDEQYF; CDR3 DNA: TGTGCCAGCAGCTTGACAGGGGGCGACGAGCAGTACTTC
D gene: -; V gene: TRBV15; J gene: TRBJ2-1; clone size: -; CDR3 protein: CATSRDLLQVTEQFF; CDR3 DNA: TGTGCCACCAGCAGAGATCTTCTCCAGGTCACCGAGCAGTTCTTC
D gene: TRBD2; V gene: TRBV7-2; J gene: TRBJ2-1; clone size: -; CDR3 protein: CASSLAKLAGAAYNEQFF; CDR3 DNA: TGTGCCAGCAGCTTAGCTAAGTTAGCGGGGGCAGCTTACAATGAGCAGTTCTTC
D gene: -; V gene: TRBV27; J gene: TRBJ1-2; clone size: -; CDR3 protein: CASSGLRDYYGYTF; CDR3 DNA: TGTGCCAGCAGTGGGCTGCGGGATTACTATGGCTACACCTTC
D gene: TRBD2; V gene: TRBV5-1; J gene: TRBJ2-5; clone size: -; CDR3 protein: CASSYSSGGAQETQYF; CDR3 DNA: TGCGCCAGCAGCTATTCTAGCGGGGGGGCTCAGGAGACCCAGTACTTC
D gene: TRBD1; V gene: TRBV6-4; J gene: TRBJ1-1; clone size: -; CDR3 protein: CASSTGAGSTEAFF; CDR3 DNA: TGTGCCAGCTCTACAGGGGCGGGGAGCACTGAAGCTTTCTTT
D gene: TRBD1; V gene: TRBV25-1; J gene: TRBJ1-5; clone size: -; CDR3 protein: CASEGTGYSNQPQHF; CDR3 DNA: TGTGCCAGCGAAGGGACAGGGTATAGCAATCAGCCCCAGCATTTT
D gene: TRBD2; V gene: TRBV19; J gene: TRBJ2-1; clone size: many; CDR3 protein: CASSIGLAGSSIF; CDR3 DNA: TGTGCCAGTAGTATCGGACTAGCGGGATCTTCGATCTTC
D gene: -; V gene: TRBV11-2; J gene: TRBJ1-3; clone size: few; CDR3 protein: CASSHAGTKTGNTIYF; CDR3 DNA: TGTGCCAGCAGCCACGCCGGGACTAAGACTGGAAACACCATATATTTT
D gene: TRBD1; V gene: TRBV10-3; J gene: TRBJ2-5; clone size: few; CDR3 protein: CAHRGQDDETQYF; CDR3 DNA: TGTGCCCATCGTGGACAGGATGACGAGACCCAGTACTTC
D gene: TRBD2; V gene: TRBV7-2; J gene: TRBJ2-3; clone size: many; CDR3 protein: CASSLQRGGKDTQYF; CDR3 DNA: TGTGCCAGCAGCTTACAGCGGGGGGGCAAAGATACGCAGTATTTT
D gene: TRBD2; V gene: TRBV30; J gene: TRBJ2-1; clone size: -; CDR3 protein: CAWSAIAGDGEQFF; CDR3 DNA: TGTGCCTGGAGTGCAATAGCGGGAGATGGGGAGCAGTTCTTC
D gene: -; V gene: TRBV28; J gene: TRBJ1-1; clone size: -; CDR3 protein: CASRVRRYDLNTEAFF; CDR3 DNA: TGTGCCAGCAGAGTTCGGAGATACGACTTGAACACTGAAGCTTTCTTT
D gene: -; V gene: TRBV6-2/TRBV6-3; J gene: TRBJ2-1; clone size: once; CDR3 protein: CASSWGHGASRGGEQFF; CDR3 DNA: TGTGCCAGCAGTTGGGGCCATGGGGCCTCCCGGGGAGGCGAGCAGTTCTTC
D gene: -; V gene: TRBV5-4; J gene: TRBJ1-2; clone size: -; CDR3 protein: CASSSDSKDYGYTF; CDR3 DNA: TGTGCCAGCAGCTCAGACTCCAAGGACTATGGCTACACCTTC
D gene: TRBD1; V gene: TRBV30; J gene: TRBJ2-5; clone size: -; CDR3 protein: CASTGVAPETQYF; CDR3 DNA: TGTGCTAGTACAGGGGTCGCGCCGGAGACCCAGTACTTC